This is a list of T cell receptor beta chains from one sample in a study of T cell changes during pregnancy in multiple sclerosis. Here immunoSEQ multiplex PCR was the method, and the copy in TCRdb shows in-frame clones only, minus some. The sample has approximately 52,000 clones; around 92% are singletons. The starting material was CD4+ T cells from peripheral blood mononuclear cells, obtained in the third trimester of pregnancy. The source of these receptors is a female donor with multiple sclerosis, enrolled in a pregnancy study. The CDR3 runs from the conserved cysteine through the conserved F or W. A D gene is named only where the DNA matches it firmly. Not every row has a clone size; where given, it reads once, few, many or a size class.

abundance	d_gene	v_gene	j_gene	CDR3nt	CDR3aa
.	.	TRBV5-1	TRBJ2-7	TGCGCCAGCAGCCCGGACGGGACAACCTCCTACGAGCAGTACTTC	CASSPDGTTSYEQYF
.	.	TRBV5-1	TRBJ1-1	TGCGCCAGCAGCTTGACAGGCGGGAACACTGAAGCTTTCTTT	CASSLTGGNTEAFF
.	.	TRBV25-1	TRBJ1-1	TGTGCCAGCACTAGGGGGGGGGTGAACACTGAAGCTTTCTTT	CASTRGGVNTEAFF
.	.	TRBV30	TRBJ2-7	TGTGCCTGGAGTGTACGGCAGGGAAGGTCCTACGAGCAGTACTTC	CAWSVRQGRSYEQYF
.	TRBD2	TRBV5-8	TRBJ2-7	TGTGCCAGCAGCTTGGGTTCTAGCGGACTCTACGAGCAGTACTTC	CASSLGSSGLYEQYF
.	.	TRBV30	TRBJ1-5	TGTGCCTGGAGAACAGGGTTCAATCAGCCCCAGCATTTT	CAWRTGFNQPQHF
.	TRBD1	TRBV5-6	TRBJ1-2	TGTGCCAGCAGCTTGGGCACAGGGGGTAACTATGGCTACACCTTC	CASSLGTGGNYGYTF
.	.	TRBV9	TRBJ1-2	TGTGCCAGCAGCCAGGGGACACATACTCTCTATGGCTACACCTTC	CASSQGTHTLYGYTF
.	TRBD2	TRBV2	TRBJ2-1	TGTGCCAGCAGTGAAGCCTTCAATCGGGGGGGCGGTGAGCAGTTCTTC	CASSEAFNRGGGEQFF
.	.	TRBV7-9	TRBJ2-3	TGTGCCAGCAGCTTAGGAGAGTACACAGATACGCAGTATTTT	CASSLGEYTDTQYF
.	TRBD2	TRBV27	TRBJ2-3	TGTGCCAGCAGAAGGACTAGCGGGAGGGCCAGGAGCACAGATACGCAGTATTTT	CASRRTSGRARSTDTQYF
.	.	TRBV28	TRBJ1-1	TGTGCCAGCAGTTTATATTCGTCACCTATGAACACTGAAGCTTTCTTT	CASSLYSSPMNTEAFF
.	.	TRBV6-1	TRBJ2-2	TGTGCCAGCAGTGACCATTGGGGGGGGGCGACCGGGGAGCTGTTTTTT	CASSDHWGGATGELFF
.	.	TRBV5-1	TRBJ1-6	TGCGCCAGCAGCTGGGAGGTACCACAGGTCGGGTCACCCCTCCACTTT	CASSWEVPQVGSPLHF
.	TRBD1	TRBV10-3	TRBJ2-2	TGTGCCATCAGGGGGACAGAGAACACCGGGGAGCTGTTTTTT	CAIRGTENTGELFF
.	TRBD1	TRBV30	TRBJ1-5	TGTGCCTGGGGACAGGGCGACAATCAGCCCCAGCATTTT	CAWGQGDNQPQHF
.	TRBD2	TRBV2	TRBJ2-5	TGTGCCAGCAGAGAAGGGACTAGCGGGAGCGGAACCCAGTACTTC	CASREGTSGSGTQYF
.	TRBD2	TRBV5-4	TRBJ2-3	TGTGCCAGCAGCCGGCGAAGCGGGGGGGCCTCAGATACGCAGTATTTT	CASSRRSGGASDTQYF
.	.	TRBV23-1	TRBJ1-5	TGCGCCAGCAGTCAATACGGACAGAGCAATCAGCCCCAGCATTTT	CASSQYGQSNQPQHF
.	.	TRBV29-1	TRBJ1-4	TGCAGCACCCGGTCTGCAACTAATGAAAAACTGTTTTTT	CSTRSATNEKLFF
.	.	TRBV28	TRBJ1-2	TGTGCCAGCAGTTTAATGGGGGCCCAGGGCTATGGCTACACCTTC	CASSLMGAQGYGYTF
.	.	TRBV5-4	TRBJ2-7	TGTGCCAGCAGCTTTGGGACTGGAGACGAGCAGTACTTC	CASSFGTGDEQYF
.	TRBD1	TRBV19	TRBJ1-2	TGTGCCAGTAGTATGACAGGGGCGGGCGGCTACACCTTC	CASSMTGAGGYTF
.	TRBD1	TRBV18	TRBJ2-3	TGTGCCAGCTCCCAATTTCCGGGACAGGGGACAGATACGCAGTATTTT	CASSQFPGQGTDTQYF
once	.	TRBV4-1	TRBJ1-2	TGCGCCAGCAGCCAAGATTGGGGGGACGGCCGGCTAGGTGGCTACACCTTC	CASSQDWGDGRLGGYTF
.	.	TRBV5-6	TRBJ2-7	TGTGCCAGCAGCTTTGGGAGGTCATCCTACGAGCAGTACTTC	CASSFGRSSYEQYF
.	.	TRBV4-2	TRBJ2-5	TGTGCCAGCAGCCAAGATCTGGGCCAGGCGCAAGAGACCCAGTACTTC	CASSQDLGQAQETQYF
.	.	TRBV7-6	TRBJ2-5	TGTGCCAGCAGCGAAGGACTCCGCAAAGAGACCCAGTACTTC	CASSEGLRKETQYF
.	.	TRBV19	TRBJ1-5	TGTGCCAGTAGTAAATACGGTAGCAATCAGCCCCAGCATTTT	CASSKYGSNQPQHF